The 6 T cell receptor beta chains listed next were all sequenced from one sample in a study of cytomegalovirus exposure and HLA in healthy donors. Sequenced by immunoSEQ multiplex PCR; TCRdb stores in-frame clones only, minus some. The sample shows 200,000 to 250,000 clones, over 70% of them seen only once. The sample consisted of PBMCs. All receptors come from a woman aged 25 to 39 in good health and CMV-seropositive.

This chain uses TRBV11-3 with TRBJ2-1; D possibly corresponds to TRBD1 (6 bases). Trimming pared 6 bases from V and 2 bases from J, leaving 14 bases between. This CDR3 contains 15 residues. Germline V gene lookup returns CDR1 SGHNT and CDR2 YENEEA. CDR3 residues: CASRLTGKPYNEQFF. CDR3 DNA: TGTGCCAGCAGACTAACAGGGAAACCCTACAATGAGCAGTTCTTC.

The chain recombines TRBV9 with TRBJ2-3; TRBD2 might be the D (8 bases). Trimming left V 4 bases short and J 9 bases short, with 21 bases between. The CDR3 runs to 15 residues. In germline, CDR1 is SGDLS, CDR2 YYNGEE. The CDR3 spells CASSPDGQAGGTQYF. CDR3 DNA: TGTGCCAGCAGCCCAGATGGACAGGCGGGAGGAACGCAGTATTTT.

J is TRBJ2-1 and V is TRBV5-4; 7 nucleotides agree with TRBD1. The CDR3 has 14 residues. Trimming at V came to 4 bases and at J to 3 bases, leaving 4 bases not matched to a gene. Germline V gene lookup returns CDR1 SGHNT and CDR2 YYREEE (reference sequence). This CDR3 is CASSQRQGYNEQFF. CDR3 nucleotide sequence: TGTGCCAGCAGCCAAAGACAGGGCTACAATGAGCAGTTCTTC. Looking up the rest from reference TRBV5-4 and TRBJ2-1 gives the full variable domain: ETGVTQSPTHLIKTRGQQVTLRCSSQSGHNTVSWYQQALGQGPQFIFQYYREEENGRGNFPPRFSGLQFPNYSSELNVNALELDDSALYLCASSQRQGYNEQFFGPGTRLTVL.

This clone occurred once. The chain carries TRBV29-1 and TRBJ1-4; D uncertain. The CDR3 covers 13 residues. Between the trimmed V and J ends, which lost 5 bases and 8 bases, there was a span of 15 bases. Germline loops: CDR1 SQVTM, CDR2 ANQGSEA. The CDR3 region has the DNA TGCAGCGTTCCCGAGGCAGGCGGGGAAAAACTGTTTTTT. Amino acid sequence: CSVPEAGGEKLFF.

The CDR3 spells CASSLARDRKNYGYTF. CDR3 bases: TGTGCCAGCAGCTTGGCCCGGGACAGAAAAAACTATGGCTACACCTTC. The rearrangement joins TRBV5-4 to TRBJ1-2; 7 bases are a match to TRBD1. Per the germline V gene, CDR1 is SGHNT and CDR2 is YYREEE (reference sequence). The CDR3 consists of 16 residues. V lost 0 bases and J lost 2; bases outside the gene matches: 7. Supplemented by reference TRBV5-4 and TRBJ1-2, the full variable domain reads ETGVTQSPTHLIKTRGQQVTLRCSSQSGHNTVSWYQQALGQGPQFIFQYYREEENGRGNFPPRFSGLQFPNYSSELNVNALELDDSALYLCASSLARDRKNYGYTFGSGTRLTVV.

The chain carries TRBV9 and TRBJ2-3; 11 positions agree with TRBD2. Germline CDR1 and CDR2: SGDLS and YYNGEE. This CDR3 is built from 16 residues. The V segment lost 3 bases and the J segment 4 bases; nucleotides outside the gene matches: 7. The chain's CDR3 is CASSAPLAGGSDTQYF. The CDR3 DNA follows: TGTGCCAGCAGCGCACCTCTAGCGGGAGGATCAGATACGCAGTATTTT.